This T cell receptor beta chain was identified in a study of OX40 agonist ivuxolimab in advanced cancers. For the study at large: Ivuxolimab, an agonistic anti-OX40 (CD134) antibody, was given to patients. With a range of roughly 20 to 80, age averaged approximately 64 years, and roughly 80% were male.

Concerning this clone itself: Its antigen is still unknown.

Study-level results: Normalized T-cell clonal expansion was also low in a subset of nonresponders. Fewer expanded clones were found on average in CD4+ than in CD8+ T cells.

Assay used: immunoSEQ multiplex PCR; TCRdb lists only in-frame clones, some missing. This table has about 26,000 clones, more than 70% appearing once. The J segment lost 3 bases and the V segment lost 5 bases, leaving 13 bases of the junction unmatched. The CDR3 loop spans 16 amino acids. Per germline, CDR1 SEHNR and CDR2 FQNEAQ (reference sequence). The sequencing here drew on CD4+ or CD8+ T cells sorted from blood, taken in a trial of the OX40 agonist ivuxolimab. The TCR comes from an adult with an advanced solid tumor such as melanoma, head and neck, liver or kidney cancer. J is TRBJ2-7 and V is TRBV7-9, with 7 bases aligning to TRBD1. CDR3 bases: TGTGCCAGCAGCGCAACTGAGGGGACAGCGATCTACGAGCAGTACTTC. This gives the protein CASSATEGTAIYEQYF.